The following is a TCR beta chain sequence with its context. The antigen is not known. These data originate in a study of shared clonotypes between healthy human individuals. Here immunoSEQ multiplex PCR was the method, and the copy in TCRdb shows in-frame clones only, minus some. The table has roughly 410,000 clones, just over 95% seen once. This CDR3 contains 19 residues. CDR1 SQVTM and CDR2 ANQGSEA come from the germline V gene. With V trimmed by 5 bases and J by 5 bases, 22 bases remained unmatched. Broader study findings: It was the non-shared clonotypes that had lower generation probabilities than clonotypes shared by all four donors.

The chain recombines TRBV29-1 with TRBJ2-7; 12 bases line up with TRBD2. Specimen: memory CD8+ T cells sorted from blood. The subset is: CD45RO+ cells pooled with CCR7-negative TemRA cells. The source is a man aged 30 to 39 in good health. CDR3 residues: CSVLVGPWLAGGKFDEQYF. The CDR3 nucleotides read TGCAGCGTTCTTGTAGGGCCCTGGCTAGCGGGAGGGAAATTCGACGAGCAGTACTTC.